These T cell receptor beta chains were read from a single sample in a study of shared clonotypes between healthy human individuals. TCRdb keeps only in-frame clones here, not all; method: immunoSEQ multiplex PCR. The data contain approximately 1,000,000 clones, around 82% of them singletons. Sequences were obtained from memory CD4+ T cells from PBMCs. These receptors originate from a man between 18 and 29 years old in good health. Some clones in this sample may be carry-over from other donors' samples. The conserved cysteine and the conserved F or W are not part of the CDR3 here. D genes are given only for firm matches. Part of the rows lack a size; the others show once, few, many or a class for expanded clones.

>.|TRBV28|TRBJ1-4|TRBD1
ASSTAGTGDEKLF
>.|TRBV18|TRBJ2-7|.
ASSPLGSSYEQY
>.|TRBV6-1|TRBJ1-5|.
ASSENLQPQH
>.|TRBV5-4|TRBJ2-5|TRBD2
ASSYDSGAETQY
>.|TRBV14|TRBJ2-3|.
ASSQANTDTQY
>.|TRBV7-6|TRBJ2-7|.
ASSPDGFSYEQY
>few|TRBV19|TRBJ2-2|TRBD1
ASSITTGGNTGELF
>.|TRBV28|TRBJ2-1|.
ASSPDLRDNEQF
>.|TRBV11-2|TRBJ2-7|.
ASSSLQSLKRGKY
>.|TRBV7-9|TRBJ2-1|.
ASSSRELDYNEQF
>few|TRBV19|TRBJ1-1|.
ASRTSNTEAF
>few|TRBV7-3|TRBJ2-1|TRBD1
ASSLVRGNEQF
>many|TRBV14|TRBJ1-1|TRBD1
ASSPWTGGDTEAF
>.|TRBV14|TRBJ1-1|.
ASCLPPCRGSLVMNTEAF
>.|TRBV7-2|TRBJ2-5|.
ASSLFTLYQETQY
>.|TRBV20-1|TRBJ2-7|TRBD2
SAWLAVPY
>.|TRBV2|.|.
ASRNSYEQY